This T cell receptor (beta chain) was identified during a study of T cell changes during pregnancy in multiple sclerosis. The table came from immunoSEQ multiplex PCR; TCRdb's copy has only in-frame clones and leaves some out. There are 37,000 or so clones in the sample; about nine tenths occur only once, and around 0.51% lies in the top ten. The V end lost 9 bases, the J end lost 5 bases, and 17 bases lay between the germline ends. This CDR3 region has 14 residues. In germline, CDR1 is LGHNT, CDR2 FRNRAP. The sequencing here drew on CD4+ T cells from peripheral blood mononuclear cells, taken in the first trimester of pregnancy. The chain carries TRBV12-5 and TRBJ1-5, with TRBD1 as a possible D gene (6 bases). This receptor was taken from a female donor with multiple sclerosis, enrolled in a pregnancy study. In nucleotides, the CDR3 is TGTGCTAGGGACAGACAGCGGACGGATCAGCCCCAGCATTTT. Protein sequence: CARDRQRTDQPQHF.